This T cell receptor (beta chain) was identified in a study of T cell repertoires and Cas9 in healthy adults. Study context: CD4 and CD8 compartments: SpCas9-reactive T cells profiled for potency, cytotoxicity, lineage.

Trimming took off 7 bases at V and 8 bases at J, with 17 bases between the two ends. The CDR3 consists of 13 residues. Germline CDR1 MNHEY, CDR2 SVGAGI. Method: immunoSEQ multiplex PCR; TCRdb's copy keeps in-frame clones and lacks some. Among about 1,500 clones listed, around three quarters were seen once. Overall study results and limits: The SpCas9-reactive response appeared to contain many SpCas9-reactive regulatory T cells. Reportedly, SpCas9-reactive effector T cell proliferation and function were mitigated by SpCas9-reactive Tregs in vitro.

This receptor was obtained from a human donor in good health. Input material: SpCas9-reactive Tregs (CD4+, CD25+, CD127-, CD137+, CD154-) from PBMCs; culture status not recorded. V gene TRBV6-5 combines with J gene TRBJ1-2, with a possible D match to TRBD1 (5 bases). CDR3 in amino acids: CASTNGGYGGYTF. The DNA of the CDR3 is TGTGCCAGCACCAACGGGGGATACGGAGGCTACACCTTC.